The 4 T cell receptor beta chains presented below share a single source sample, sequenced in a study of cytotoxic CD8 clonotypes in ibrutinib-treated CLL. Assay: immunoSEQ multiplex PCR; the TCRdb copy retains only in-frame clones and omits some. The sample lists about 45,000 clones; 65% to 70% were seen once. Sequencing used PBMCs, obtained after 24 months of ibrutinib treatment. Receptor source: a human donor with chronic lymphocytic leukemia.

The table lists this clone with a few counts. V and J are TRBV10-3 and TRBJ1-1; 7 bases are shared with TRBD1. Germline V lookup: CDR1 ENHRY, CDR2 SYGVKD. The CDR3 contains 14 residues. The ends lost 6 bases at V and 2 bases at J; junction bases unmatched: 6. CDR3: CAISFRGANTEAFF. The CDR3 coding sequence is TGTGCCATCAGCTTCAGGGGGGCTAACACTGAAGCTTTCTTT.

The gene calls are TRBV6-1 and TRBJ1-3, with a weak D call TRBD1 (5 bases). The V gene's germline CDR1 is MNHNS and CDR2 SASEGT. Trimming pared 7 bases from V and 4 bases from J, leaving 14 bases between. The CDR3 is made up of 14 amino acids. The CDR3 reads CASNKGPGGNTIYF. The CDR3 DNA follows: TGTGCCAGCAATAAGGGGCCTGGAGGAAACACCATATATTTT.

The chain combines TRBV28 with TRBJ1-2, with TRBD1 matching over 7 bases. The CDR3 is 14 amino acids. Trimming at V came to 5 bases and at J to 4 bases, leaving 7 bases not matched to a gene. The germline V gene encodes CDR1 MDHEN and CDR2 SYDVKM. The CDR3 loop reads CASSQTGVGYGYTF. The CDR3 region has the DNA TGTGCCAGCAGTCAAACAGGGGTCGGCTATGGCTACACCTTC.

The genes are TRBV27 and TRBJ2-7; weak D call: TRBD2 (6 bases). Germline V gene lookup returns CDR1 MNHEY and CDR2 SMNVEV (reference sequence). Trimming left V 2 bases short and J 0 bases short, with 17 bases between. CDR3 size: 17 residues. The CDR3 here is CASSLNTAGRNSYEQYF. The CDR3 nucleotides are TGTGCCAGCAGTTTAAATACGGCGGGACGGAACTCCTACGAGCAGTACTTC.